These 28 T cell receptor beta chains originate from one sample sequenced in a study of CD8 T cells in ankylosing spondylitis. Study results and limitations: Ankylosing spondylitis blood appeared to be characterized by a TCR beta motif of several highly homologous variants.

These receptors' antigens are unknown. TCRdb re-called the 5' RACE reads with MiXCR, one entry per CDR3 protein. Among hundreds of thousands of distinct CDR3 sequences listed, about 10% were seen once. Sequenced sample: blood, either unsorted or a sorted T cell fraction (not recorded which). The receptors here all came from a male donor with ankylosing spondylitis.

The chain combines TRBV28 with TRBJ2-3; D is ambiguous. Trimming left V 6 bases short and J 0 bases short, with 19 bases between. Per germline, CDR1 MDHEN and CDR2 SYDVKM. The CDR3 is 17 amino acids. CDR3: CASSRTIESTSTDTQYF. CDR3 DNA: TGTGCCAGCAGCAGAACCATAGAGAGTACTAGCACAGATACGCAGTATTTT.

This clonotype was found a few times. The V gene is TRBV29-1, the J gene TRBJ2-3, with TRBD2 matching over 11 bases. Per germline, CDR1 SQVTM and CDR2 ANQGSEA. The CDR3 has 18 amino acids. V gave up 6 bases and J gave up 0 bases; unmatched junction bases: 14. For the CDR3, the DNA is TGCAGCGTAGTTGGACTAGCGGGCGGACCGGTAAGCACAGATACGCAGTATTTT. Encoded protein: CSVVGLAGGPVSTDTQYF.

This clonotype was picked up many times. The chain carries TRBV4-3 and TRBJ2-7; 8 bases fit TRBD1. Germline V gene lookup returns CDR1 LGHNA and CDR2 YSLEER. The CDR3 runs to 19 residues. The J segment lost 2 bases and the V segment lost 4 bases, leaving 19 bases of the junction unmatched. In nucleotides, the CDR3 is TGCGCCAGCAGCCCGCTCCTCGGCGCCCCGGGACAGGATCCCTACGAGCAGTACTTC. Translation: CASSPLLGAPGQDPYEQYF.

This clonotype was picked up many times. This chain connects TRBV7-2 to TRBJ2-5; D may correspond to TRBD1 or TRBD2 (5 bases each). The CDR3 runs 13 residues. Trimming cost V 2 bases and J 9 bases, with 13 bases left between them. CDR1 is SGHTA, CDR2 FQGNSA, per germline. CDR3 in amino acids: CASSLSWVGAQYF. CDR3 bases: TGTGCCAGCAGCTTATCTTGGGTGGGGGCCCAGTACTTC.

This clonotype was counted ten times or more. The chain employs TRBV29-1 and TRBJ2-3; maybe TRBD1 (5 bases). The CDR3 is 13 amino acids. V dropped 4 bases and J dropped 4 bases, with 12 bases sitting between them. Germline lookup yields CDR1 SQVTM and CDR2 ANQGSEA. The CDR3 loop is CSVGGRLSDTQYF. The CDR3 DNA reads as TGCAGCGTTGGGGGCAGACTGTCAGATACGCAGTATTTT.

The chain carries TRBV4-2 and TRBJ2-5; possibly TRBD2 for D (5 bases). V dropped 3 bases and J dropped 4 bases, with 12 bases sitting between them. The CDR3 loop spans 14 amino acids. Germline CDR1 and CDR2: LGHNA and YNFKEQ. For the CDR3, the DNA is TGTGCCAGCAGCCAGGTGTTGGGGAGAGAGACCCAGTACTTC. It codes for CASSQVLGRETQYF.

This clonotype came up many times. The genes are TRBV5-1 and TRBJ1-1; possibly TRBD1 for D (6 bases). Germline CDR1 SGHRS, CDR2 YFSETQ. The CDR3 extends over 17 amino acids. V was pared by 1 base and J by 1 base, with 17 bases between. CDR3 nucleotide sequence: TGCGCCAGCAGCTTGTGGGGAAATGACAGGCAGAACACTGAAGCTTTCTTT. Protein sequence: CASSLWGNDRQNTEAFF.

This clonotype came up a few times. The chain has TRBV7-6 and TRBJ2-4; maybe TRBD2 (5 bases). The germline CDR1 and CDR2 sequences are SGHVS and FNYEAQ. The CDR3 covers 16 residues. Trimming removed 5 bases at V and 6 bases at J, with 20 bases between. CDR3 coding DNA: TGTGCCAGCAGCCTGGGCGGGCCCGATAGAGGAAACATTCAGTACTTC. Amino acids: CASSLGGPDRGNIQYF.

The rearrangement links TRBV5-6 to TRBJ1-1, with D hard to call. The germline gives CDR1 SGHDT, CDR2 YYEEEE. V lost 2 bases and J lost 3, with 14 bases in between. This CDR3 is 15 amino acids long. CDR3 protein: CASSFGQDLHTEAFF. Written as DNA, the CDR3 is TGTGCCAGCAGCTTTGGCCAGGACCTGCACACTGAAGCTTTCTTT.

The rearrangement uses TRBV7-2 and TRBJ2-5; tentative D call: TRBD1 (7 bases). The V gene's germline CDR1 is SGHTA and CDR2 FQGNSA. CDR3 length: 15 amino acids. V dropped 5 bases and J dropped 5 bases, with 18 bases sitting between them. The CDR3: CASSPRRGRAETQYF. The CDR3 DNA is TGTGCCAGCAGCCCCCGGAGGGGGCGAGCGGAGACCCAGTACTTC.

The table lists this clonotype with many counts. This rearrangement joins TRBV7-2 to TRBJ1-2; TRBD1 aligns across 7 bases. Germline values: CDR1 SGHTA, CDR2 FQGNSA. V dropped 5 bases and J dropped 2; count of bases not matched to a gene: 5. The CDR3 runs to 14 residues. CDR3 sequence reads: CASSHRDSNYGYTF. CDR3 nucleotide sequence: TGTGCCAGCAGCCATAGGGACAGCAACTATGGCTACACCTTC.

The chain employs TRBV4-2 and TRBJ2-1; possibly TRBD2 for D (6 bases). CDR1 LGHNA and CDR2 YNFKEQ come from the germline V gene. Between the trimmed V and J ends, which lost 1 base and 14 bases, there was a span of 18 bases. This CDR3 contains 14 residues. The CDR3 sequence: CASSQALSGRVEFF. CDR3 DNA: TGTGCCAGCAGCCAAGCACTTAGCGGCAGGGTGGAGTTCTTC.

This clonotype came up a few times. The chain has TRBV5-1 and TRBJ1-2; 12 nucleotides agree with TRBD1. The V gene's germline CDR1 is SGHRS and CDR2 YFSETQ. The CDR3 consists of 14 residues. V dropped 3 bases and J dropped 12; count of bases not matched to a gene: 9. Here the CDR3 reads CASSSPGQGAANTF. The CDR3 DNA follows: TGCGCCAGCAGCTCCCCGGGACAGGGGGCTGCTAACACCTTC.

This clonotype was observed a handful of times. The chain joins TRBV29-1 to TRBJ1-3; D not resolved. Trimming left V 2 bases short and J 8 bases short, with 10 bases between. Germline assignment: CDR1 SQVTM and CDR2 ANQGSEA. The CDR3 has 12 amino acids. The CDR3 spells CSVEPLRDTIYF. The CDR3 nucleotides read TGCAGCGTTGAACCCCTTCGAGACACCATATATTTT. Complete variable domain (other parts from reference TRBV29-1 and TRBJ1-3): SAVISQKPSRDICQRGTSLTIQCQVDSQVTMMFWYRQQPGQSLTLIATANQGSEATYESGFVIDKFPISRPNLTFSTLTVSNMSPEDSSIYLCSVEPLRDTIYFGEGSWLTVV.

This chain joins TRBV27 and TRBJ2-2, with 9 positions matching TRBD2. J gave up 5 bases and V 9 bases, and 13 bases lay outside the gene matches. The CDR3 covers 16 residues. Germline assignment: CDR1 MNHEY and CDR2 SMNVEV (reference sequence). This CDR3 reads CASLGIAGDWTGELFF. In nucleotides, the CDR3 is TGTGCCAGTCTCGGGATAGCGGGAGATTGGACCGGGGAGCTGTTTTTT.

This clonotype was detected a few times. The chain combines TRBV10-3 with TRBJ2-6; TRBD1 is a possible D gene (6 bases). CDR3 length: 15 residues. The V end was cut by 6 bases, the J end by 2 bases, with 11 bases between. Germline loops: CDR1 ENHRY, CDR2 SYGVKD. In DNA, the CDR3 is TGTGCCATCAGGGGGGCACAGGCTGGGGCCAACGTCCTGACTTTC. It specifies CAIRGAQAGANVLTF.

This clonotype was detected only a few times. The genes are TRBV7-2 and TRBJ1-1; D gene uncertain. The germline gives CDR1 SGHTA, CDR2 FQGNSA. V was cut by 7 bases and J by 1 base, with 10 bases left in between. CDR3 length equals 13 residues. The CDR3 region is CASNWGPNTEAFF. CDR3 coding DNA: TGTGCCAGCAATTGGGGTCCGAACACTGAAGCTTTCTTT.

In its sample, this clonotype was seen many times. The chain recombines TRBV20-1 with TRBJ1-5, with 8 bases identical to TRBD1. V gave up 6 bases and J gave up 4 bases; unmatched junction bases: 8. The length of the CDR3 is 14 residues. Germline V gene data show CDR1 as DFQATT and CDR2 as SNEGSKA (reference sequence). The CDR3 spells CSARRGQLNQPQHF. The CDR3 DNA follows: TGCAGTGCGCGCAGGGGGCAGTTAAATCAGCCCCAGCATTTT.

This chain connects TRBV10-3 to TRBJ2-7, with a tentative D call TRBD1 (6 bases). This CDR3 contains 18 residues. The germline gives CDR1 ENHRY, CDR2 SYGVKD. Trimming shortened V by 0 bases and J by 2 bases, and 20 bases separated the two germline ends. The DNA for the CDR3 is TGTGCCATCAGTGAGTCATCTTTTACAGGGAGAGCTACCTACGAGCAGTACTTC. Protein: CAISESSFTGRATYEQYF.

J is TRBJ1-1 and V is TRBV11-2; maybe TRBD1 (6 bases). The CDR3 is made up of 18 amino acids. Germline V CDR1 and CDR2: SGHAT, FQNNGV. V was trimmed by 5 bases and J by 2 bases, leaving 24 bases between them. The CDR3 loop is CASSPPPRVTGTNTEAFF. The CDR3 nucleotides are TGTGCCAGCAGCCCCCCCCCAAGGGTCACCGGGACAAACACTGAAGCTTTCTTT.

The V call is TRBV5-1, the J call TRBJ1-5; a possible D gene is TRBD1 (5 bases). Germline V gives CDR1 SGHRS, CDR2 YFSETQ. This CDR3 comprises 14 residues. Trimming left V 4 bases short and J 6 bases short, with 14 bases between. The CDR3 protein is CASSIGGTGQPQHF. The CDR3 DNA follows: TGCGCCAGCAGCATTGGGGGGACCGGTCAGCCCCAGCATTTT.

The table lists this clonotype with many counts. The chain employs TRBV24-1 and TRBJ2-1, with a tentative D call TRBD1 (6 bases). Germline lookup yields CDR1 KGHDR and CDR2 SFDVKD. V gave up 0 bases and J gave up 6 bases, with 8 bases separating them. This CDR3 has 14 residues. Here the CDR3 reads CATSDLVRGNEQFF. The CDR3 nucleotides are TGTGCCACCAGTGATTTGGTCAGGGGCAATGAGCAGTTCTTC.

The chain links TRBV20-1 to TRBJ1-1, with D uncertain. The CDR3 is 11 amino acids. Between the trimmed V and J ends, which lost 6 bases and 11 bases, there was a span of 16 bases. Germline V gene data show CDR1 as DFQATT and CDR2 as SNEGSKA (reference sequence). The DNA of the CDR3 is TGCAGTGCCCTAAACTTACTCGGGGCTTTCTTT. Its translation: CSALNLLGAFF.

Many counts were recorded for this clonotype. The CDR3 DNA follows: TGTGCCAGCAGCCGAAGATCTGGAAACACCATATATTTT. It translates to CASSRRSGNTIYF. The chain recombines TRBV7-2 with TRBJ1-3; D uncertain. V was shortened by 5 bases and J by 1 base, with 6 bases between the two germline ends. The CDR3 is 13 residues long. The germline V gene encodes CDR1 SGHTA and CDR2 FQGNSA.

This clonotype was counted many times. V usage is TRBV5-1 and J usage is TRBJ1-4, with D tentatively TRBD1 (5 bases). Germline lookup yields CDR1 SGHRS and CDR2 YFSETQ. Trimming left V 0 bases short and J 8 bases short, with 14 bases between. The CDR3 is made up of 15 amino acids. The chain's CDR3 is CASSLDAQGGEKLFF. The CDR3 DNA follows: TGCGCCAGCAGCTTGGATGCCCAGGGAGGCGAAAAACTGTTTTTT.

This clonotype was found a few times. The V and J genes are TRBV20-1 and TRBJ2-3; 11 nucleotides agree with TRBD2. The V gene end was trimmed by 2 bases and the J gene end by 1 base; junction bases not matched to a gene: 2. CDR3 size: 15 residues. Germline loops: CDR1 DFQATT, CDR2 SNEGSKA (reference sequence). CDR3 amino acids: CSARKTSGGTDTQYF. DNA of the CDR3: TGCAGTGCTAGAAAGACTAGCGGGGGCACAGATACGCAGTATTTT.

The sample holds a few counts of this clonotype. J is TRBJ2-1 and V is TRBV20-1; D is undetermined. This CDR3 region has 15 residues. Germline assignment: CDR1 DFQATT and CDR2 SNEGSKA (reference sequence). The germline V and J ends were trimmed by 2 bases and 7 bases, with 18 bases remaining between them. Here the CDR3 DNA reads TGCAGTGCTAGAACATCTCCCCTCCTAAAGAATGAGCAGTTCTTC. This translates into CSARTSPLLKNEQFF.

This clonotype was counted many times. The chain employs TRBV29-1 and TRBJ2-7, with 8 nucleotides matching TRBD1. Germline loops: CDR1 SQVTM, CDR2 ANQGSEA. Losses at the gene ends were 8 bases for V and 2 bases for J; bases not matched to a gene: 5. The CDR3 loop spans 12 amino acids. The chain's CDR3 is CSTGQDPYEQYF. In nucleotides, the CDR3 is TGCAGCACGGGACAGGACCCCTACGAGCAGTACTTC.